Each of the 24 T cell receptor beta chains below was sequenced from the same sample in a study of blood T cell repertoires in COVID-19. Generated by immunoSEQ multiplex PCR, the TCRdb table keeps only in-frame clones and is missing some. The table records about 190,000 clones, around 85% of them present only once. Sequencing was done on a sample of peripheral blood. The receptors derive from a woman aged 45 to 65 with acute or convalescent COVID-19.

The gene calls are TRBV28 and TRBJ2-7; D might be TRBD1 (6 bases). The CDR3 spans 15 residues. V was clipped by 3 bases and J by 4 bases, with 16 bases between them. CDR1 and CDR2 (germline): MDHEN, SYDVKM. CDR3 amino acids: CASSLRQVVRYEQYF. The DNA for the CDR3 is TGTGCCAGCAGTTTGCGACAGGTGGTTAGGTACGAGCAGTACTTC.

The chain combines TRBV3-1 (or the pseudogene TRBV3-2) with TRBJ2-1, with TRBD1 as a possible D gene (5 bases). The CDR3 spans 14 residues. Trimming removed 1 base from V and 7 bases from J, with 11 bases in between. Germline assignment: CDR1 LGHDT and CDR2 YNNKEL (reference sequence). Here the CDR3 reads CASSQVSGLNEQFF. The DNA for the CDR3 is TGTGCCAGCAGCCAAGTGTCAGGGTTAAATGAGCAGTTCTTC.

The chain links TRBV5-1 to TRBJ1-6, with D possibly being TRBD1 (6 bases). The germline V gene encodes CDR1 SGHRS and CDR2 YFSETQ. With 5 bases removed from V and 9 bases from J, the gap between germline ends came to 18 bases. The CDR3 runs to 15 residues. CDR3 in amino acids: CASRNGEGEASPLHF. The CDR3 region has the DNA TGCGCCAGCAGAAATGGGGAGGGGGAGGCTTCACCCCTCCACTTT.

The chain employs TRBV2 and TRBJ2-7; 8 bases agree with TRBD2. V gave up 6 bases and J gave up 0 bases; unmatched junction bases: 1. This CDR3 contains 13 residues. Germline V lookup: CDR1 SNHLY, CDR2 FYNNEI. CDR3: CASRAGGSYEQYF. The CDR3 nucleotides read TGTGCCAGCAGGGCGGGGGGCTCCTACGAGCAGTACTTC.

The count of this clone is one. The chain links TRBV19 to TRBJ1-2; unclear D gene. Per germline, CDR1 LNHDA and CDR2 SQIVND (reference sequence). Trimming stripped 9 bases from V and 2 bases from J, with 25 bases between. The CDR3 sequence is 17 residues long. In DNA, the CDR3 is TGTGCCAGCAGAAAGCGAGGGCAGGAGGAGGTGAACTATGGCTACACCTTC. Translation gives CASRKRGQEEVNYGYTF.

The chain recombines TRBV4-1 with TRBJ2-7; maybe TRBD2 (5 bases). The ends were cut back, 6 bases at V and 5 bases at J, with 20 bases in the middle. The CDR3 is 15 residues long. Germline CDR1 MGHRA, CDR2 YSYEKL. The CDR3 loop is CASRQTTRGLDEQYF. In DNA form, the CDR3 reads TGCGCCAGCAGACAAACCACTAGAGGATTGGACGAGCAGTACTTC.

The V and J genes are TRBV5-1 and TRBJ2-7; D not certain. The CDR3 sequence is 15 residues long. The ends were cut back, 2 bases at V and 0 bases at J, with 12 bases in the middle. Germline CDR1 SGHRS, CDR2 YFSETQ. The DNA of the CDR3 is TGCGCCAGCAGCTTATCCGGTCCCCACTCCTACGAGCAGTACTTC. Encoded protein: CASSLSGPHSYEQYF.

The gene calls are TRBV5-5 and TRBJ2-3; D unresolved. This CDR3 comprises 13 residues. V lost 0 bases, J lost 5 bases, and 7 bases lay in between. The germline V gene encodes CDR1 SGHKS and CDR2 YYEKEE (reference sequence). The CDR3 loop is CASSLEDLDTQYF. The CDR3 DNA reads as TGTGCCAGCAGCTTGGAAGACTTAGATACGCAGTATTTT.

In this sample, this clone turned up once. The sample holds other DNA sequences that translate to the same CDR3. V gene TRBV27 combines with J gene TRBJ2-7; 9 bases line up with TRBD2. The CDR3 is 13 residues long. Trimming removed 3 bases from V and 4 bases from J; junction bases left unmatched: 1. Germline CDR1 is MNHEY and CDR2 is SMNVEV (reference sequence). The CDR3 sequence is CASSLTSGYEQYF. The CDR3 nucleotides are TGTGCCAGCAGTTTGACTAGCGGATACGAGCAGTACTTC.

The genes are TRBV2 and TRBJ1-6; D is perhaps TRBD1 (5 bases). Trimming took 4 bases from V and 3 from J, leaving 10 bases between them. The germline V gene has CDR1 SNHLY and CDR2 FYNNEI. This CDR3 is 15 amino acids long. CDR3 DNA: TGTGCCAGCAGTGGTACCGGACACTATAATTCACCCCTCCACTTT. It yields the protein CASSGTGHYNSPLHF.

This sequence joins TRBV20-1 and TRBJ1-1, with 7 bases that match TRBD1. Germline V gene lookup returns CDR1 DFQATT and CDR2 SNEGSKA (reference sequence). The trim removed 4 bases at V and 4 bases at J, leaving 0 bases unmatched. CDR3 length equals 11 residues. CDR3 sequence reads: CSATGGTEAFF. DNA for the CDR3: TGCAGTGCTACAGGGGGCACTGAAGCTTTCTTT.

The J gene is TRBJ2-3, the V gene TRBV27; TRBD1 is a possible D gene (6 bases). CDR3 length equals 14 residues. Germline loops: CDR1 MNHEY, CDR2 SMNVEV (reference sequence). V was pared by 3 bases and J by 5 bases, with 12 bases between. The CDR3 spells CASSFGGQQDTQYF. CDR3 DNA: TGTGCCAGCAGTTTTGGGGGCCAGCAAGATACGCAGTATTTT.

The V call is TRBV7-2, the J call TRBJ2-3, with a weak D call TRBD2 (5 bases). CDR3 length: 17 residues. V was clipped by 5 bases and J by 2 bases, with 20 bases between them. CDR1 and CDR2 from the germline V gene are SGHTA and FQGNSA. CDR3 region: CASSPPFSSSDTDTQYF. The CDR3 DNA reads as TGTGCCAGCAGCCCCCCCTTTTCTAGCAGTGACACAGATACGCAGTATTTT.

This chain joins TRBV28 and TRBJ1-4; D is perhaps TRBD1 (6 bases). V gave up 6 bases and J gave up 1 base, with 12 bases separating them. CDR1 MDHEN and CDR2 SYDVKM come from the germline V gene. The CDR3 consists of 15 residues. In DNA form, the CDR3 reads TGTGCCAGCAGCTCCCCGGGACAAACTAATGAAAAACTGTTTTTT. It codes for CASSSPGQTNEKLFF. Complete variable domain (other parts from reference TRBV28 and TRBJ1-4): DVKVTQSSRYLVKRTGEKVFLECVQDMDHENMFWYRQDPGLGLRLIYFSYDVKMKEKGDIPEGYSVSREKKERFSLILESASTNQTSMYLCASSSPGQTNEKLFFGSGTQLSVL.

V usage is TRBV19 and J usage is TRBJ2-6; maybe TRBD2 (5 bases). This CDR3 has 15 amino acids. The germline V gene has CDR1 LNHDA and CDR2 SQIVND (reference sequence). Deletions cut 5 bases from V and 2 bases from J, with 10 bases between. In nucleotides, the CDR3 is TGTGCCAGTAGTGACTTCGGGGCTGGGGCCAACGTCCTGACTTTC. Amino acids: CASSDFGAGANVLTF.

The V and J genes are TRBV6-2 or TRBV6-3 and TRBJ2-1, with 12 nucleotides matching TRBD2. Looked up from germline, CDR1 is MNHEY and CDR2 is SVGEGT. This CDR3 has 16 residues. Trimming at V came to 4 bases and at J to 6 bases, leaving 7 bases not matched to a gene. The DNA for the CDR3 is TGTGCCAGCAGTTTCGAGACTAGCGGGAGTGGCAATGAGCAGTTCTTC. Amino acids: CASSFETSGSGNEQFF.

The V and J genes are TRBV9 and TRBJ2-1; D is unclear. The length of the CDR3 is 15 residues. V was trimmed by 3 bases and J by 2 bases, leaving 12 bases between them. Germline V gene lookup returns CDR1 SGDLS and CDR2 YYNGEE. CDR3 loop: CASSAAPVPYNEQFF. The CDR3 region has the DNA TGTGCCAGCAGCGCCGCCCCGGTCCCCTACAATGAGCAGTTCTTC.

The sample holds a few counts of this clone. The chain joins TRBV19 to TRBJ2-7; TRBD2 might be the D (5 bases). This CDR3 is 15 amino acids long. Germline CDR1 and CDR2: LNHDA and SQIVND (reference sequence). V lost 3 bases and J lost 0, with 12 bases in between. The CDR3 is CASSIEGGDSYEQYF. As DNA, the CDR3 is TGTGCCAGTAGTATTGAGGGCGGAGACTCCTACGAGCAGTACTTC.

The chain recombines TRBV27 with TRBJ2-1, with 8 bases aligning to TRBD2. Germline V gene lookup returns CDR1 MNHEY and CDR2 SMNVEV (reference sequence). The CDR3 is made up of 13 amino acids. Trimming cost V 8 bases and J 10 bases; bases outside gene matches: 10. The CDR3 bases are TGTGCCAGCGGGACTAGGAATTCAGGCGAGCAGTTCTTC. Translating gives CASGTRNSGEQFF.

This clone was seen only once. CDR3 region: CASTWQRRAFF. The CDR3 coding sequence is TGTGCCAGCACGTGGCAAAGAAGAGCTTTCTTT. The rearrangement joins TRBV6-5 to TRBJ1-1, with D unclear. Trimming cost V 7 bases and J 10 bases, with 13 bases left between them. CDR3 length: 11 residues. CDR1 is MNHEY and CDR2 is SVGAGI in the germline V gene.

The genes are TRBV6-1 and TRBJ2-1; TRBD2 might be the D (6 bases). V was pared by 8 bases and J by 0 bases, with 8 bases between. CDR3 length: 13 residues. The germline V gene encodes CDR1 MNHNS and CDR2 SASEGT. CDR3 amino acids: CASLSGSYNEQFF. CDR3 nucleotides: TGTGCCAGCCTTAGCGGCTCCTACAATGAGCAGTTCTTC.

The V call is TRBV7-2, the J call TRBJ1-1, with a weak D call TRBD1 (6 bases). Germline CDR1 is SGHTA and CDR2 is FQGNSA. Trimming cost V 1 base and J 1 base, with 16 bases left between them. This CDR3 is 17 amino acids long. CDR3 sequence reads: CASSLVTFWDKNTEAFF. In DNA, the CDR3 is TGTGCCAGCAGCTTAGTAACGTTTTGGGACAAGAACACTGAAGCTTTCTTT.

The CDR3 region has the DNA TGTGCCAGCAGTGAAGGGAGGGAAGCTTTCTTT. Translation: CASSEGREAFF. The genes are TRBV6-1 and TRBJ1-1; D call uncertain. V was pared by 1 base and J by 8 bases, with 5 bases between. The CDR3 has 11 residues. The germline gives CDR1 MNHNS, CDR2 SASEGT.

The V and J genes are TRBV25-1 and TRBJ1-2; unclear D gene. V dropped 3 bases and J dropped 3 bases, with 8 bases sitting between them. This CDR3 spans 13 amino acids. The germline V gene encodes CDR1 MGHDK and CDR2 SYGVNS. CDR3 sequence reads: CASSDAGDYGYTF. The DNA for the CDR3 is TGTGCCAGCAGTGACGCCGGGGACTATGGCTACACCTTC.